This T cell receptor (beta chain) was documented in a study of naive and memory T cell subsets. Study-wide results and caveats: Possibly reflecting memory cells re-expressing CD45RA, a few larger clonotypes occurred in naive repertoires, especially CD8. In naive cells, over 85% of TCR sequences were seen only once.

Both TRBC1 and TRBC2 were covered by a beta constant-region primer of two equimolar oligonucleotides. Ligated cDNA was amplified by four rounds of PCR with nested alpha and beta constant-region primers and SP2. TCRdb processed the UMI-ligation and nested PCR reads anew with MiXCR; each CDR3 protein has one entry. The sample has approximately 150,000 distinct CDR3 sequences, roughly 22% seen once. As to this clonotype: As yet, its antigen is unknown.

The length of the CDR3 is 14 residues. V gave up 3 bases and J gave up 10 bases, with 16 bases separating them. In germline, CDR1 is MNHEY, CDR2 SMNVEV (reference sequence). The receptor was derived from a human donor in good health. The chain employs TRBV27 and TRBJ2-1, with D perhaps TRBD2 (6 bases). The specimen was naive CD4+ T cells from blood. The CDR3 nucleotides read TGTGCCAGCAGTTTGGGGACTCCCCCCTGGGAGCAGTTCTTC. It codes for CASSLGTPPWEQFF.